This T cell receptor (beta chain) was identified in a study of OX40 agonist ivuxolimab in advanced cancers. Assay used: immunoSEQ multiplex PCR; TCRdb lists only in-frame clones, some missing. The repertoire holds 80,000 to 85,000 clones, with around four fifths as singletons. V lost 4 bases, J lost 3 bases, and 5 bases lay in between. Germline CDR1 and CDR2: SGHDT and YYEEEE. The length of the CDR3 is 12 residues. The sample was CD4+ or CD8+ T cells sorted from blood, taken in a trial of the OX40 agonist ivuxolimab. This chain uses TRBV5-6 with TRBJ2-1; D is uncertain. This clonotype was obtained from an adult with an advanced solid tumor such as melanoma, head and neck, liver or kidney cancer. The CDR3 is CASSPDYNEQFF. As DNA, the CDR3 is TGTGCCAGCAGCCCGGACTACAATGAGCAGTTCTTC.